Following are 22 T cell receptor beta chains from one sample sequenced in a study of identical twins. MiXCR was run by TCRdb on the 5' RACE reads, yielding one entry per CDR3 protein. The sample lists approximately 410,000 distinct CDR3 sequences; around 18% were seen once. The sequenced sample was naive T cells sorted from blood. The source is a middle-aged man in good health.

This sequence joins TRBV7-8 and TRBJ2-7, with TRBD2 matching over 9 bases. Trimming cost V 2 bases and J 9 bases; bases outside gene matches: 2. The CDR3 is 12 residues long. CDR1 is SGHVS and CDR2 is FQNEAQ in the germline V gene. CDR3 sequence reads: CASSLPTSGQYF. The CDR3 region has the DNA TGTGCCAGCAGCTTACCGACTAGCGGGCAGTACTTC.

This clonotype has a count of ten or more. This chain joins TRBV7-2 and TRBJ2-1; 9 nucleotides match TRBD2. The germline gives CDR1 SGHTA, CDR2 FQGNSA. This CDR3 has 12 residues. J gave up 8 bases and V 9 bases, and 5 bases lay outside the gene matches. The CDR3 loop reads CARREGEDEQFF. The CDR3 region has the DNA TGTGCCAGGCGGGAGGGGGAGGATGAGCAGTTCTTC.

This clonotype was seen just once. The J gene is TRBJ2-3, the V gene TRBV4-2, with TRBD1 as a possible D gene (6 bases). This CDR3 is 15 amino acids long. Deletions cut 1 base from V and 2 bases from J, with 10 bases between. Germline V gives CDR1 LGHNA, CDR2 YNFKEQ. The CDR3 reads CASSQGAGDTDTQYF. As DNA, the CDR3 is TGTGCCAGCAGCCAAGGGGCAGGGGACACAGATACGCAGTATTTT.

The sample holds a few counts of this clonotype. This chain uses TRBV13 with TRBJ2-7; 8 nucleotides align to TRBD1. Germline V gene data show CDR1 as PRHDT and CDR2 as FYEKMQ (reference sequence). This CDR3 is built from 14 residues. The J segment lost 6 bases and the V segment lost 5 bases, leaving 9 bases of the junction unmatched. DNA of the CDR3: TGTGCCAGCAGCGCGGACAGGGTCGCGGCCGAGCAGTACTTC. It translates to CASSADRVAAEQYF. The whole variable domain, filled in from reference TRBV13 and TRBJ2-7, reads AAGVIQSPRHLIKEKRETATLKCYPIPRHDTVYWYQQGPGQDPQFLISFYEKMQSDKGSIPDRFSAQQFSDYHSELNMSSLELGDSALYFCASSADRVAAEQYFGPGTRLTVT.

The CDR3 bases are TGTGCCAGCAGCCAAGGTCGTCCAGGGATATCCTACAATGAGCAGTTCTTC. It translates to CASSQGRPGISYNEQFF. The chain carries TRBV4-2 and TRBJ2-1; D is perhaps TRBD1 (5 bases). Germline CDR1 is LGHNA and CDR2 is YNFKEQ. The ends were cut back, 1 base at V and 1 base at J, with 14 bases in the middle. The CDR3 totals 17 residues.

This clonotype was recorded a few times. The chain is built from TRBV5-1 and TRBJ2-7, with D possibly being TRBD2 (6 bases). Per the germline V gene, CDR1 is SGHRS and CDR2 is YFSETQ. There are 14 residues in the CDR3. Trimming took 4 bases from V and 2 from J, leaving 13 bases between them. The CDR3 DNA reads TGCGCCAGCAGCCCCGCTAGCGTACCCTACGAGCAGTACTTC. Protein: CASSPASVPYEQYF.

This clonotype was recorded at least ten times. The CDR3 bases are TGCAGTTGTCAGGGGGCGTACACCGGGGAGCTGTTTTTT. It is translated as CSCQGAYTGELFF. The chain links TRBV20-1 to TRBJ2-2, with 8 nucleotides matching TRBD1. The CDR3 consists of 13 residues. Trimming cost V 8 bases and J 3 bases; bases outside gene matches: 5. Per germline, CDR1 DFQATT and CDR2 SNEGSKA (reference sequence).

The sample holds a few counts of this clonotype. The chain carries TRBV6-2 or TRBV6-3 and TRBJ1-2, with 9 bases that match TRBD1. With V trimmed by 4 bases and J by 3 bases, 18 bases remained unmatched. CDR3 length equals 19 residues. Germline lookup yields CDR1 MNHEY and CDR2 SVGEGT. CDR3 protein: CASSSLGPSRTGADYGYTF. The DNA of the CDR3 is TGTGCCAGCAGTTCTCTGGGACCAAGCCGGACAGGGGCCGACTATGGCTACACCTTC.

The chain couples TRBV29-1 to TRBJ2-5, with a possible D match to TRBD1 (6 bases). Germline lookup yields CDR1 SQVTM and CDR2 ANQGSEA. Trimming took off 1 base at V and 4 bases at J, with 10 bases between the two ends. This CDR3 has 13 amino acids. The CDR3 is CSVEVRQAETQYF. The CDR3 DNA reads TGCAGCGTTGAAGTTCGACAGGCAGAGACCCAGTACTTC.

The sample holds a few counts of this clonotype. The chain combines TRBV20-1 with TRBJ1-2, with TRBD1 matching 9 bases. Trimming removed 2 bases from V and 8 bases from J; junction bases left unmatched: 12. The CDR3 spans 15 residues. Germline V gene lookup returns CDR1 DFQATT and CDR2 SNEGSKA (reference sequence). CDR3 protein: CSARSLTGGSLGYTF. In DNA, the CDR3 is TGCAGTGCTAGATCTCTTACAGGGGGCTCTCTCGGCTACACCTTC.

V usage is TRBV11-2 and J usage is TRBJ2-2; TRBD1 or TRBD2 may be the D gene (7 bases each). Deletions cut 2 bases from V and 4 bases from J, with 14 bases between. Germline values: CDR1 SGHAT, CDR2 FQNNGV. CDR3 length: 16 residues. CDR3 DNA: TGTGCCAGCAGCTTACAGGGGGGGCCGAGCACCGGGGAGCTGTTTTTT. Translation: CASSLQGGPSTGELFF.

In its sample, this clonotype was seen a few times. The chain employs TRBV4-2 and TRBJ1-2; D may be TRBD1 (5 bases). Per germline, CDR1 LGHNA and CDR2 YNFKEQ. The V gene lost 1 base and the J gene lost 0 bases, with 9 bases spanning the gap. This CDR3 is 15 amino acids long. This CDR3 reads CASSQVGGANYGYTF. The CDR3 region has the DNA TGTGCCAGCAGCCAAGTGGGGGGAGCTAACTATGGCTACACCTTC.

The chain is built from TRBV4-1 and TRBJ1-1, with D hard to call. The CDR3 is made up of 13 amino acids. V shed 6 bases and J shed 5 bases, with 13 bases lying between them. Per germline, CDR1 MGHRA and CDR2 YSYEKL. The CDR3 bases are TGCGCCAGCAGAAACTATCCGGGAACTGAAGCTTTCTTT. It translates to CASRNYPGTEAFF.

This clonotype was observed at least ten times. This sequence joins TRBV11-1 and TRBJ2-6; unclear D gene. Trimming stripped 4 bases from V and 0 bases from J, with 19 bases between. The germline CDR1 and CDR2 sequences are SGHAT and FQDESV (reference sequence). The length of the CDR3 is 19 residues. CDR3 residues: CASSSTISSSLSGANVLTF. The CDR3 DNA is TGTGCCAGCAGCTCTACAATTAGTTCCTCCCTCTCTGGGGCCAACGTCCTGACTTTC.

This clonotype was observed a few times. V gene TRBV4-3 combines with J gene TRBJ2-5; D perhaps matches TRBD1 (7 bases). V lost 3 bases to trimming and J lost 5 bases, with 16 bases between them. The germline CDR1 and CDR2 sequences are LGHNA and YSLEER. The CDR3 has 15 residues. Written as DNA, the CDR3 is TGCGCCAGCAGCCACTCGATGCAGGGGGGTGAGACCCAGTACTTC. Translating gives CASSHSMQGGETQYF.

In this sample, this clonotype turned up many times. This chain links TRBV28 with TRBJ2-7; D remains unclear. Trimming stripped 5 bases from V and 7 bases from J, with 21 bases between. CDR1 is MDHEN and CDR2 is SYDVKM in the germline V gene. CDR3 length equals 15 residues. As DNA, the CDR3 is TGTGCCAGCAGTCCTGTCATTGACCTGACGGATGAGCAGTACTTC. Amino acid sequence: CASSPVIDLTDEQYF.

In its sample, this clonotype was seen many times. The chain couples TRBV9 to TRBJ1-3; TRBD1 aligns across 7 bases. With V trimmed by 3 bases and J by 8 bases, 20 bases remained unmatched. This CDR3 is built from 18 residues. From germline, CDR1 is SGDLS and CDR2 YYNGEE. For the CDR3, the DNA is TGTGCCAGCAGCGGACCCGGGGGACTTCTACTCGACAGGGACACCATATATTTT. It codes for CASSGPGGLLLDRDTIYF.

V gene TRBV7-9 combines with J gene TRBJ1-1; 7 bases are shared with TRBD1. V lost 4 bases, J lost 4 bases, and 6 bases stayed unmatched. Germline values: CDR1 SEHNR, CDR2 FQNEAQ (reference sequence). The CDR3 sequence is 14 residues long. As DNA, the CDR3 is TGTGCCAGCAGCTCGACAGGGTCTCCCACTGAAGCTTTCTTT. It translates to CASSSTGSPTEAFF.

CDR3 protein: CASNEISNYGYTF. The CDR3 region has the DNA TGTGCCAGCAACGAGATATCTAACTATGGCTACACCTTC. The rearrangement uses TRBV2 and TRBJ1-2, with D uncertain. The CDR3 extends over 13 amino acids. Per germline, CDR1 SNHLY and CDR2 FYNNEI. Deletions cut 7 bases from V and 0 bases from J, with 9 bases between.

This clonotype has just a few counts. V is TRBV19 and J is TRBJ2-4; possible D gene TRBD2, 5 bases. Germline V CDR1 and CDR2: LNHDA, SQIVND (reference sequence). The CDR3 runs 15 residues. V was pared by 9 bases and J by 0 bases, with 15 bases between. Here the CDR3 DNA reads TGTGCCAGCGGAGAGCGGCTTCTAGCCAAAAACATTCAGTACTTC. Protein sequence: CASGERLLAKNIQYF.

This chain uses TRBV20-1 with TRBJ1-2, with D perhaps TRBD1 (5 bases). The V and J ends lost 7 bases and 2 bases respectively, with 17 bases between them. CDR1 and CDR2 (germline): DFQATT, SNEGSKA (reference sequence). The CDR3 sequence is 14 residues long. The CDR3 spells CSGMGGGLNYGYTF. The CDR3 bases are TGCAGTGGGATGGGGGGGGGATTGAACTATGGCTACACCTTC.

The V call is TRBV7-3, the J call TRBJ2-1, with 7 bases fitting TRBD2. This CDR3 is 18 amino acids long. Per the germline V gene, CDR1 is SGHTA and CDR2 is FQGTGA. The junction had 11 bases not matched to a gene; V was cut back by 0 bases and J by 3 bases. For the CDR3, the DNA is TGTGCCAGCAGCTTAACCGGGACTTGCGGGAGAAACTACAATGAGCAGTTCTTC. Translating gives CASSLTGTCGRNYNEQFF.